The clone carrying this T cell receptor beta chain was seen only a few times. The sample belongs to a study of blood T cells in healthy people across ages. Primed by a sample-barcoded 5' primer and a J-beta primer mix, a second PCR proceeded for 7 to 11 cycles. MiXCR, applied by TCRdb to the 5' RACE reads, yields one record per CDR3 protein. The profile covers more than 1,000,000 distinct CDR3 sequences, with 25% appearing a single time and about 0.69% taken by the ten largest. These data are also associated with another study on T cells of mothers and their children. From that second work: In this cohort, donors were a few healthy Caucasian mothers plus their six children. In each mother, TCR beta CDR3 reads exceeded 8.5 million; in each child, they numbered 2.5 million to 3.5 million. Researchers report slightly higher, though non-significant, overlap in related mother-child pairs than in unrelated pairs.

This sequence was found in a girl under 10 years old in good health. The material sequenced was blood.

CDR3 DNA: TGCAGCGTTGTGGGTGGCAGGGAGGGCGAGACCCAGTACTTC. Translated: CSVVGGREGETQYF. The chain uses TRBV29-1 and TRBJ2-5, with 7 bases fitting TRBD2. Germline V lookup: CDR1 SQVTM, CDR2 ANQGSEA. The CDR3 has 14 amino acids. V gave up 4 bases and J gave up 5 bases; unmatched junction bases: 10.